This passage covers 16 T cell receptor beta chains from one sample sequenced in a study of human T cells and chemical hapten exposure. Using its own MiXCR run on the RACE reads, TCRdb lists one record per CDR3 protein. The table includes 55,000 to 75,000 distinct CDR3 sequences, about 7% detected once. Time point of the sample: pre-sensitization, week 0. As to treatment: therapeutic diphenylcyclopropenone sensitization with weekly scalp DPC. The input for sequencing was whole blood, taken in connection with sensitization to the hapten diphenylcyclopropenone (DPC). The receptors were sampled from a woman aged 25 to 39 with alopecia areata. Some clones in this sample may be carry-over from other donors' samples.

This clonotype was detected many times. It is unclear where the CDR3 begins or ends on the DNA, so no DNA is shown, and the CDR3 is as TCRdb lists it. This chain uses TRBV20-1 with TRBJ2-7; no check of the table's D call, TRBD2, against the DNA was made. The CDR3 numbers 15 amino acids, ends counted. Germline V gives CDR1 DFQATT, CDR2 SNEGSKA (reference sequence). This CDR3 is CSARSGLAFFGEQYF.

This clonotype was seen repeatedly, ten times or more. This chain links TRBV2 with TRBJ2-1; D uncertain. The CDR3 contains 15 residues. Trimming removed 2 bases from V and 2 bases from J, with 10 bases in between. Germline V CDR1 and CDR2: SNHLY, FYNNEI. The CDR3, as DNA: TGTGCCAGCAGTGAAAGACCAGGCCCCTACAATGAGCAGTTCTTC. Its protein is CASSERPGPYNEQFF. Based on the CDR3 plus reference TRBV2 and TRBJ2-1, the full variable domain is EPEVTQTPSHQVTQMGQEVILRCVPISNHLYFYWYRQILGQKVEFLVSFYNNEISEKSEIFDDQFSVERPDGSNFTLKIRSTKLEDSAMYFCASSERPGPYNEQFFGPGTRLTVL.

Ten or more counts support this clonotype. The V and J genes are TRBV20-1 and TRBJ1-1; TRBD1 might be the D (5 bases). Per the germline V gene, CDR1 is DFQATT and CDR2 is SNEGSKA (reference sequence). Trimming pared 3 bases from V and 0 bases from J, leaving 14 bases between. This CDR3 is built from 15 residues. The CDR3 loop is CSASQGGAMNTEAFF. The CDR3 coding sequence is TGCAGTGCTAGCCAAGGAGGGGCGATGAACACTGAAGCTTTCTTT.

This clonotype was seen at least ten times. The chain has TRBV7-2 and TRBJ2-2; perhaps TRBD1 as D (6 bases). The CDR3 covers 15 residues. Per germline, CDR1 SGHTA and CDR2 FQGNSA. V dropped 6 bases and J dropped 5 bases, with 16 bases sitting between them. CDR3 residues: CASSPVPQGTGELFF. Written as DNA, the CDR3 is TGTGCCAGCAGTCCAGTCCCGCAGGGGACCGGGGAGCTGTTTTTT.

This clonotype was detected ten times or more. This sequence joins TRBV29-1 and TRBJ2-7, with D tentatively TRBD1 (6 bases). From germline, CDR1 is SQVTM and CDR2 ANQGSEA. Trimming cost V 5 bases and J 2 bases, with 16 bases left between them. The CDR3 consists of 14 residues. This CDR3 reads CSVSTGLRTYEQYF. The DNA of the CDR3 is TGCAGCGTTTCGACAGGTTTAAGAACCTACGAGCAGTACTTC.

This clonotype was detected many times. The V call is TRBV2, the J call TRBJ2-4; 8 bases agree with TRBD2. From germline, CDR1 is SNHLY and CDR2 FYNNEI. There are 22 residues in the CDR3. V lost 2 bases to trimming and J lost 0 bases; unmatched junction nucleotides: 21. For the CDR3, the DNA is TGTGCCAGCAGTGAATCTGTCCCGGGGGGGCGTGTCTATTTTGAAGCCAAAAACATTCAGTACTTC. It yields the protein CASSESVPGGRVYFEAKNIQYF.

This clonotype was counted at least ten times. The V call is TRBV5-6, the J call TRBJ2-3, with TRBD2 matching over 10 bases. CDR1 is SGHDT and CDR2 is YYEEEE in the germline V gene. The CDR3 contains 16 residues. Germline trimming cut 2 bases from V and 5 bases from J; bases unmatched to any gene: 8. This CDR3 reads CASSFDKRGGRDTQYF. The CDR3 DNA reads as TGTGCCAGCAGCTTCGATAAGCGGGGGGGCCGAGATACGCAGTATTTT.

This clonotype appeared many times. The genes are TRBV7-9 and TRBJ1-1, with D hard to call. In germline, CDR1 is SEHNR, CDR2 FQNEAQ (reference sequence). CDR3 length: 12 residues. The V and J ends lost 5 bases and 4 bases respectively, with 8 bases between them. The CDR3 protein is CASSPRGTEAFF. CDR3 bases: TGTGCCAGCAGCCCCAGAGGCACTGAAGCTTTCTTT.

This clonotype was recorded at least ten times. The chain uses TRBV12-3 or TRBV12-4 and TRBJ1-1; 7 bases line up with TRBD1. The V gene end was trimmed by 3 bases and the J gene end by 7 bases; junction bases not matched to a gene: 5. This CDR3 is built from 13 residues. The CDR3 DNA follows: TGTGCCAGCAGTTTGGGACAGAGAGGTGAAGCTTTCTTT. Residues: CASSLGQRGEAFF.

This clonotype was seen a handful of times. This chain joins TRBV5-1 and TRBJ2-1; TRBD2 is a possible D gene (5 bases). Trimming took 1 base from V and 4 from J, leaving 15 bases between them. The CDR3 has 16 amino acids. CDR1 and CDR2 from the germline V gene are SGHRS and YFSETQ. The CDR3 is CASSLRGANRYNEQFF. In DNA form, the CDR3 reads TGCGCCAGCAGCTTGCGGGGAGCCAACCGGTACAATGAGCAGTTCTTC. The full variable domain, in which reference TRBV5-1 and TRBJ2-1 provide the parts outside the CDR3, is KAGVTQTPRYLIKTRGQQVTLSCSPISGHRSVSWYQQTPGQGLQFLFEYFSETQRNKGNFPGRFSGRQFSNSRSEMNVSTLELGDSALYLCASSLRGANRYNEQFFGPGTRLTVL.

This clonotype was seen repeatedly, ten times or more. The CDR3 DNA reads TGTGCCAGCAGTTTGACAGGATCTGGTTATGGCTACACCTTC. Translating gives CASSLTGSGYGYTF. The chain employs TRBV12-3 or TRBV12-4 and TRBJ1-2; D perhaps matches TRBD1 (6 bases). The CDR3 runs to 14 residues. V dropped 3 bases and J dropped 5 bases, with 13 bases sitting between them.

This clonotype was observed many times. The chain combines TRBV12-3 or TRBV12-4 with TRBJ2-3, with 14 positions matching TRBD2. CDR3 length equals 17 residues. V dropped 4 bases and J dropped 3; count of bases not matched to a gene: 6. CDR3: CASSSAGLAGVTDTQYF. In DNA, the CDR3 is TGTGCCAGCAGTTCCGCGGGACTAGCGGGGGTGACAGATACGCAGTATTTT.

This clonotype was seen repeatedly, ten times or more. V usage is TRBV7-9 and J usage is TRBJ2-5; a weak D match, TRBD1 (5 bases). Trimming took off 2 bases at V and 0 bases at J, with 7 bases between the two ends. The CDR3 sequence is 14 residues long. Looked up from germline, CDR1 is SEHNR and CDR2 is FQNEAQ (reference sequence). CDR3 sequence: CASSLRQNQETQYF. The CDR3 coding sequence is TGTGCCAGCAGCTTAAGACAGAACCAAGAGACCCAGTACTTC.

This clonotype came up many times. The rearrangement links TRBV14 to TRBJ2-7; no clear D gene. CDR1 and CDR2 from the germline V gene are SGHDN and FVKESK. Trimming took off 3 bases at V and 6 bases at J, with 12 bases between the two ends. The CDR3 spans 13 residues. The CDR3 DNA reads as TGTGCCAGCAGCCACAACAGACCACTCGAGCAGTACTTC. Translated, it gives CASSHNRPLEQYF.

This clonotype appeared many times. The chain has TRBV3-1 and TRBJ2-7; D is ambiguous. This CDR3 is 16 amino acids long. Germline loops: CDR1 LGHDT, CDR2 YNNKEL (reference sequence). Deletions cut 4 bases from V and 6 bases from J, with 22 bases between. The CDR3 coding sequence is TGTGCCAGCAGCCGGATCCCTACTAAACAGAAGGGCGAGCAGTACTTC. This encodes CASSRIPTKQKGEQYF.

This clonotype was recorded a few times. V usage is TRBV2 and J usage is TRBJ1-6; possible D gene TRBD1, 5 bases. This CDR3 comprises 17 residues. Germline values: CDR1 SNHLY, CDR2 FYNNEI. V lost 5 bases to trimming and J lost 0 bases, with 14 bases between them. CDR3 amino acids: CASSIPRVYSYNSPLHF. The CDR3 nucleotides are TGTGCCAGCAGTATCCCCAGGGTTTACTCCTATAATTCACCCCTCCACTTT.